This T cell receptor beta chain was profiled in a study of siplizumab effects on memory and regulatory T cells. General study findings and limits: The diversity of naive T cells seemed greater than that of memory cells, and their alloresponse contribution seemed major. No more than a minor fraction of alloreactive clones could be traced back to unstimulated subsets. There was no confirmation of the suppressive function of proliferating Tregs from siplizumab cultures.

As for this clone: Its antigen is not known.

Naive, memory, effector memory and TEMRA subsets, all unstimulated, were sequenced in a few donor pairs. Measured with immunoSEQ multiplex PCR; TCRdb has only the in-frame clones, and not every one. The sample yields about 52,000 clones, 95% to 97% seen once. The CDR3 is 16 amino acids. This clonotype was sampled from a human donor in good health. The sequencing input was naive CD4+ T cells sorted from blood. The chain couples TRBV12-1 to TRBJ2-7; TRBD2, the table's D call, lacks a check against the DNA. TRBV12-1 corresponds to a pseudogene. This CDR3 reads CASSQPGLAGGYEQYF. DNA of the CDR3: TGTGCCAGCAGCCAACCCGGACTAGCGGGAGGATACGAGCAGTACTTC.